Listed here are 6 T cell receptor beta chains from one sample, sequenced in a study of blood T cell repertoires in COVID-19. Assay: immunoSEQ multiplex PCR; the TCRdb copy retains only in-frame clones and omits some. The sample has a few hundred thousand clones; approximately 83% are singletons. The sequenced sample consisted of peripheral blood. Receptor source: a woman aged 70 to 79 with acute or convalescent COVID-19.

The chain has TRBV30 and TRBJ1-6; no clear D. The germline V gene has CDR1 GTSNPN and CDR2 SVGIG (reference sequence). This CDR3 is 16 amino acids long. V dropped 2 bases and J dropped 0 bases, with 11 bases sitting between them. For the CDR3, the DNA is TGTGCCTGGAGTACCCAAGCCTGCTCCTATAATTCACCCCTCCACTTT. Translation gives CAWSTQACSYNSPLHF. Based on the CDR3 plus reference TRBV30 and TRBJ1-6, the full variable domain is SQTIHQWPATLVQPVGSPLSLECTVEGTSNPNLYWYRQAAGRGLQLLFYSVGIGQISSEVPQNLSASRPQDRQFILSSKKLLLSDSGFYLCAWSTQACSYNSPLHFGNGTRLTVT.

The genes are TRBV23-1 and TRBJ1-2; 9 bases line up with TRBD1. TRBV23-1 qualifies as an ORF whose function is uncertain. The CDR3 contains 15 residues. V lost 6 bases to trimming and J lost 4 bases; unmatched junction nucleotides: 9. The CDR3 here is CASSPNPTGGYGYTF. The CDR3 nucleotides are TGCGCCAGCAGCCCGAACCCGACAGGGGGCTATGGCTACACCTTC.

The gene calls are TRBV28 and TRBJ1-2; maybe TRBD1 (6 bases). Germline lookup yields CDR1 MDHEN and CDR2 SYDVKM. V gave up 2 bases and J gave up 1 base, with 14 bases separating them. CDR3 length equals 16 residues. Written as DNA, the CDR3 is TGTGCCAGCAGTTTAGAGGGGGGGACTAATAACTATGGCTACACCTTC. Translated: CASSLEGGTNNYGYTF.

V usage is TRBV23-1 and J usage is TRBJ2-3, with TRBD2 matching over 7 bases. TRBV23-1 is placed among ORFs of uncertain function. V gave up 1 base and J gave up 0 bases; unmatched junction bases: 1. The CDR3 runs 15 residues. The CDR3 bases are TGCGCCAGCAGTCAATTGCGGGGGAGCACAGATACGCAGTATTTT. Translating gives CASSQLRGSTDTQYF.

The chain combines TRBV23-1 with TRBJ1-5, with 11 bases lining up with TRBD1. Being an ORF, TRBV23-1 has a function that is uncertain. The V segment lost 0 bases and the J segment 6 bases; nucleotides outside the gene matches: 7. CDR3 length: 17 amino acids. The CDR3 loop is CASSQSPDRGRAQPQHF. CDR3 DNA sequence: TGCGCCAGCAGTCAATCCCCGGACAGGGGGCGCGCTCAGCCCCAGCATTTT.

The rearrangement links TRBV2 to TRBJ1-4; no clear D gene. Germline assignment: CDR1 SNHLY and CDR2 FYNNEI. V lost 6 bases and J 8 bases, leaving 13 bases between the germline ends. The CDR3 totals 13 residues. DNA of the CDR3: TGTGCCAGCAGGTCCCGGAGCGGGGAAAAACTGTTTTTT. Protein product: CASRSRSGEKLFF.